This TCR beta chain was sequenced in a study of T cells in Graves' hyperthyroidism and ophthalmopathy. TCR beta CDR3 regions were amplified from RNA. With the HTBI primer set, the TCR CDR3 went through a first round of RT-PCR. MiXCR, applied by TCRdb to the multiplex PCR reads, yields one record per CDR3 protein. The sample has about 480,000 distinct CDR3 sequences; about 15% are singletons. Points from the study as a whole: Most thyroid clonotypes expanded above 0.001 were also detected in blood. Ophthalmopathy was predicted by the model a median of roughly 6.6 months ahead of onset.

On this clonotype: Its cognate antigen is unknown.

Patients counted as stable if ophthalmopathy did not develop within 18 months. PBMCs were derived from around 10 ml fresh peripheral blood. This CDR3 region has 13 residues. The germline gives CDR1 SQVTM, CDR2 ANQGSEA. With 3 bases removed from V and 3 bases from J, the gap between germline ends came to 11 bases. The source of this sequence is a young woman with Graves' hyperthyroidism. The sequenced sample was blood. The V call is TRBV29-1, the J call TRBJ2-5, with a possible D match to TRBD2 (5 bases). CDR3 sequence (DNA): TGCAGCGTTGATCCCGACTACAAAGAGACCCAGTACTTC. Protein: CSVDPDYKETQYF. Together with reference TRBV29-1 and TRBJ2-5, the CDR3 gives the full variable domain: SAVISQKPSRDICQRGTSLTIQCQVDSQVTMMFWYRQQPGQSLTLIATANQGSEATYESGFVIDKFPISRPNLTFSTLTVSNMSPEDSSIYLCSVDPDYKETQYFGPGTRLLVL.